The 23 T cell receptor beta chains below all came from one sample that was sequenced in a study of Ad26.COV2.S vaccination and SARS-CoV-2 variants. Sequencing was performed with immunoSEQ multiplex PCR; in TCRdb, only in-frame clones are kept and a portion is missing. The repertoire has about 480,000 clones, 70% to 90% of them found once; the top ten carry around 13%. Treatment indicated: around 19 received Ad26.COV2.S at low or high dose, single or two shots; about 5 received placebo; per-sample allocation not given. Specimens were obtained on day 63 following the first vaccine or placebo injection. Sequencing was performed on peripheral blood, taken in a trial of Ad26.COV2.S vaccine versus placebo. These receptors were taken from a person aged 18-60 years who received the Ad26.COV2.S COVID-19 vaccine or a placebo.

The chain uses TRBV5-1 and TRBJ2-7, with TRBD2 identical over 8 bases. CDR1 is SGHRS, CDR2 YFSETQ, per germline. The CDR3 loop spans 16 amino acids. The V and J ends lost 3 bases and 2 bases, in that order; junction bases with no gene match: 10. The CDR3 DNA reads TGCGCCAGCAGCTCCAAGGGCGAGCGGGGGACCTACGAGCAGTACTTC. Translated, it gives CASSSKGERGTYEQYF.

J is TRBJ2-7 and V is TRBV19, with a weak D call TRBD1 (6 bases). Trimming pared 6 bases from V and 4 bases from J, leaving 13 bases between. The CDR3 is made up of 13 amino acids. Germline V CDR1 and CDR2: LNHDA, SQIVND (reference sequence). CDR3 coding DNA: TGTGCCAGTAGGAGCATACAGGGTTACGAGCAGTACTTC. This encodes CASRSIQGYEQYF.

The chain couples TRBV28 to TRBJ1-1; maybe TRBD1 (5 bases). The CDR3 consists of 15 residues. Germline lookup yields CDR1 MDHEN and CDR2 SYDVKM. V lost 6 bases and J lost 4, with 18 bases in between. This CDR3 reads CASRAGGGVGTEAFF. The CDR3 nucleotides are TGTGCCAGCAGGGCTGGGGGGGGAGTGGGCACTGAAGCTTTCTTT.

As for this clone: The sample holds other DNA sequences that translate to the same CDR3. In DNA form, the CDR3 reads TGTGCCAGCAGTAGGGGCTACGAGCAGTACTTC. It yields the protein CASSRGYEQYF. The V call is TRBV6-5, the J call TRBJ2-7, with D possibly TRBD1 on 5 matching bases. The length of the CDR3 is 11 residues. The V end was cut by 5 bases, the J end by 3 bases, with 5 bases between. Germline CDR1 MNHEY, CDR2 SVGAGI.

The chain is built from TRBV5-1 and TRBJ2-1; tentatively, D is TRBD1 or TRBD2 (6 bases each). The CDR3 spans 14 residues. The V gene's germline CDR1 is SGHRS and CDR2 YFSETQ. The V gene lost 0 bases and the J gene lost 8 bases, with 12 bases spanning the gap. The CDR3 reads CASSLEGGYYEQFF. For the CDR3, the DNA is TGCGCCAGCAGCTTGGAGGGGGGTTACTATGAGCAGTTCTTC.

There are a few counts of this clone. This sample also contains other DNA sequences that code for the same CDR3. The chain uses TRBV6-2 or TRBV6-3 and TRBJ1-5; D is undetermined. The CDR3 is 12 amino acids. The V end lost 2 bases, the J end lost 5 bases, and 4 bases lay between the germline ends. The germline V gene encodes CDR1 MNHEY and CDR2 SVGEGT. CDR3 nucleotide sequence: TGTGCCAGCAGTTACGGGGATCAGCCCCAGCATTTT. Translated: CASSYGDQPQHF.

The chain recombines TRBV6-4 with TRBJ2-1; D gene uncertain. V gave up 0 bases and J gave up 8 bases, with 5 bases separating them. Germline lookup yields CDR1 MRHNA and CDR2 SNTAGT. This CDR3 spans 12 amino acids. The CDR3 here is CASSDSPHEQFF. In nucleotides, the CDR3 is TGTGCCAGCAGTGACTCTCCACATGAGCAGTTCTTC.

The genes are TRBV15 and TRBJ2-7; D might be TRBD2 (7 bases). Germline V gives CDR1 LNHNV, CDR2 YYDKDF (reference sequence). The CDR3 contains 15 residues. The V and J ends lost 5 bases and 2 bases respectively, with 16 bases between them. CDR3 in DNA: TGTGCCACCAGCCGAGGGGGGGGTCTAGCCTACGAGCAGTACTTC. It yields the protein CATSRGGGLAYEQYF.

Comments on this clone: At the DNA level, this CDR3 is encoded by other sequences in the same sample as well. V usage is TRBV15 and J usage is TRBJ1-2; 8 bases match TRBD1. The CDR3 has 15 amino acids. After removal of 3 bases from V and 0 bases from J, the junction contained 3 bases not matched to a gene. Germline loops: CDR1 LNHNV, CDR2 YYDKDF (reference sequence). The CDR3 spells CATSRDRVSNYGYTF. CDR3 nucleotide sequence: TGTGCCACCAGCAGGGACAGGGTTTCTAACTATGGCTACACCTTC.

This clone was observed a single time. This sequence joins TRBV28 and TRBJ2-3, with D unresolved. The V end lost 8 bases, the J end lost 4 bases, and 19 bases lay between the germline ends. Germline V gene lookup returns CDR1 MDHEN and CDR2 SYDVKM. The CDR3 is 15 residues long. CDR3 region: CASRKAGPTADTQYF. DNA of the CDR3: TGTGCCAGCCGAAAGGCCGGCCCAACCGCAGATACGCAGTATTTT. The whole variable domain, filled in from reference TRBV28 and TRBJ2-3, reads DVKVTQSSRYLVKRTGEKVFLECVQDMDHENMFWYRQDPGLGLRLIYFSYDVKMKEKGDIPEGYSVSREKKERFSLILESASTNQTSMYLCASRKAGPTADTQYFGPGTRLTVL.

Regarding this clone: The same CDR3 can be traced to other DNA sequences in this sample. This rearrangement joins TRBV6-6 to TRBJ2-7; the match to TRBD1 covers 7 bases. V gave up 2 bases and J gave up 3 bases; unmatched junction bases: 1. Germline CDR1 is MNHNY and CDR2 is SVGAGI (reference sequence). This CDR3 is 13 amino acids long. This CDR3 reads CASSYGDSYEQYF. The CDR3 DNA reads TGTGCCAGCAGTTACGGGGACAGCTACGAGCAGTACTTC.

CDR3 coding DNA: TGTGCCAGTAGCCCAGTCGGACAGAACTATGGCTACACCTTC. The encoded protein is CASSPVGQNYGYTF. The chain joins TRBV19 to TRBJ1-2; TRBD1 might be the D (6 bases). Per the germline V gene, CDR1 is LNHDA and CDR2 is SQIVND (reference sequence). This CDR3 has 14 residues. Trimming took 6 bases from V and 2 from J, leaving 13 bases between them.

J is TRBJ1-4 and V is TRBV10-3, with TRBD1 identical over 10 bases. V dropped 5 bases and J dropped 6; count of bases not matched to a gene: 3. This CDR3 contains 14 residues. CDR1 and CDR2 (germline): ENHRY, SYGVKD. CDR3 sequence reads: CAISPDRGDEKLFF. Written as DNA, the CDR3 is TGTGCCATCAGTCCGGACAGGGGGGATGAAAAACTGTTTTTT.

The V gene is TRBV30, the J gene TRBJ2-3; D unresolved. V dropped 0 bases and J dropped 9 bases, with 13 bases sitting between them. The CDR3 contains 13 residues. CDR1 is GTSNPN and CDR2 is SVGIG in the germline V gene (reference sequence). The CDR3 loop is CAWSVPGSRTQYF. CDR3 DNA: TGTGCCTGGAGTGTACCCGGTTCTAGGACGCAGTATTTT.

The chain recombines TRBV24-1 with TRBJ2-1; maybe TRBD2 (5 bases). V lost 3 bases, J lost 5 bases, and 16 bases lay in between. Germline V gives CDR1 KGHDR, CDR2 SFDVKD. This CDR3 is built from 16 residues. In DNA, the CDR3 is TGTGCCACCAGTGATCCACCGGCGGACGGGAACAATGAGCAGTTCTTC. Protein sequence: CATSDPPADGNNEQFF.

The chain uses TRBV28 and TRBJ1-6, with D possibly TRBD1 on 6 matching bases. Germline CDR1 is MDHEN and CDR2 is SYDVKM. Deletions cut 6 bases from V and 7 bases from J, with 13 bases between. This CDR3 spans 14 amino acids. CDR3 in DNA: TGTGCCAGCAGCCTGACAGGAACCAATTCACCCCTCCACTTT. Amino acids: CASSLTGTNSPLHF.

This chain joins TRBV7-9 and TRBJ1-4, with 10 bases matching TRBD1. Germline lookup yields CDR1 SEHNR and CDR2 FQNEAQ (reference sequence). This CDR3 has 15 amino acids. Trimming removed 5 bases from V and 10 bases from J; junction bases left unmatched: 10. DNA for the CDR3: TGTGCCAGCAGCCGTACCGGGACAGGGGTTGTAAAACTGTTTTTT. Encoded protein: CASSRTGTGVVKLFF.

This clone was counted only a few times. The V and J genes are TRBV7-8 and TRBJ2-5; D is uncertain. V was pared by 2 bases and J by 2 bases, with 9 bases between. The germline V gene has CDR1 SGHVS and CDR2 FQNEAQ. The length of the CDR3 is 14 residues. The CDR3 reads CASSLFDVQETQYF. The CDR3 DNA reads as TGTGCCAGCAGCTTATTTGATGTACAAGAGACCCAGTACTTC. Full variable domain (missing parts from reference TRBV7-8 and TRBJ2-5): GAGVSQSPRYKVAKRGQDVALRCDPISGHVSLFWYQQALGQGPEFLTYFQNEAQLDKSGLPSDRFFAERPEGSVSTLKIQRTQQEDSAVYLCASSLFDVQETQYFGPGTRLLVL.

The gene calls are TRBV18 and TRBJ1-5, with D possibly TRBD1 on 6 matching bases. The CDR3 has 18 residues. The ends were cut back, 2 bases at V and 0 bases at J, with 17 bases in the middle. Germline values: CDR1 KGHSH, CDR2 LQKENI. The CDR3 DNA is TGTGCCAGCTCACCAGACAGGTGGGGGGGGTATAGCAATCAGCCCCAGCATTTT. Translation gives CASSPDRWGGYSNQPQHF.

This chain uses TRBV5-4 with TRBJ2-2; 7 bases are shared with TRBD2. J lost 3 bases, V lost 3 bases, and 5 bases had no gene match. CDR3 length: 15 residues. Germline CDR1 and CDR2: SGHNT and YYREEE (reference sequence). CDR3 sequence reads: CASSSGLVDTGELFF. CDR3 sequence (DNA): TGTGCCAGCAGCTCCGGACTAGTAGACACCGGGGAGCTGTTTTTT.

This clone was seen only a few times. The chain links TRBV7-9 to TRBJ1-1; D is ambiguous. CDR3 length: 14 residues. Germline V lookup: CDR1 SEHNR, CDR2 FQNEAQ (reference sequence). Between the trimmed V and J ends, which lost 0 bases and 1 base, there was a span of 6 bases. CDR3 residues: CASSLATGNTEAFF. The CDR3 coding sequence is TGTGCCAGCAGCTTAGCGACGGGGAACACTGAAGCTTTCTTT.

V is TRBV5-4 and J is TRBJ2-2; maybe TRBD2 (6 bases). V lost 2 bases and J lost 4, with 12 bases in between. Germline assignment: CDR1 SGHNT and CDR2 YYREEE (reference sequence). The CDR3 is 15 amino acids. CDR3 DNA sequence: TGTGCCAGCAGCTTCGGGAGTGCGGGCACCGGGGAGCTGTTTTTT. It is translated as CASSFGSAGTGELFF.

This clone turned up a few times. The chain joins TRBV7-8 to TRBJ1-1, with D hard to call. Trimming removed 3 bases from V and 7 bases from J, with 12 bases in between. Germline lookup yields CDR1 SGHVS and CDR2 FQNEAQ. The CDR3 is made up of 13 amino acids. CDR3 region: CASSLRSDGEAFF. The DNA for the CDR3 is TGTGCCAGCAGCTTGCGATCCGACGGTGAAGCTTTCTTT. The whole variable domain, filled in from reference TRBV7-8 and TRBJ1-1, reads GAGVSQSPRYKVAKRGQDVALRCDPISGHVSLFWYQQALGQGPEFLTYFQNEAQLDKSGLPSDRFFAERPEGSVSTLKIQRTQQEDSAVYLCASSLRSDGEAFFGQGTRLTVV.